This passage covers 10 T cell receptor beta chains from one sample sequenced in a study of cytomegalovirus exposure and HLA in healthy donors (dated by TCRdb to the late 2010s). The library was produced with the immunoSEQ multiplex PCR assay. For the multiplex PCR, a mixture combining 60 forward primers for TCR Vbeta segments and 13 reverse primers for TCR Jbeta segments was used. TCRdb mirrors the immuneACCESS table, restricted to in-frame sequences. Some clones are absent from its copies; in checked studies, under half trace to an unresolved V gene, and the reason for the others is unknown. The sample table lists 150,000 to 200,000 clones, about 87% of them with a count of one. The ten largest account for 1.5% to 2% of the sample. The source material was PBMCs. Receptor source: a young woman in good health and CMV-seronegative.

The chain recombines TRBV7-8 with TRBJ2-2; TRBD1 matches 9 bases. This CDR3 is built from 16 residues. V lost 6 bases and J lost 7; bases outside the gene matches: 12. Germline CDR1 is SGHVS and CDR2 is FQNEAQ. CDR3 region: CASRLRDREGFGELFF. CDR3 nucleotides: TGTGCCAGCAGACTACGGGACAGGGAGGGTTTCGGGGAGCTGTTTTTT.

The J gene is TRBJ1-1, the V gene TRBV27; D is uncertain. CDR1 and CDR2 from the germline V gene are MNHEY and SMNVEV (reference sequence). This CDR3 contains 15 residues. V was cut by 5 bases and J by 4 bases, with 17 bases left in between. The CDR3: CASSIGPTVSTEAFF. CDR3 DNA: TGTGCCAGCAGTATAGGCCCAACAGTGAGCACTGAAGCTTTCTTT.

DNA for the CDR3: TGTGCCAGCAGCTTAGCGCTAAGGGACACCTCCTACAATGAGCAGTTCTTC. This encodes CASSLALRDTSYNEQFF. The chain couples TRBV7-8 to TRBJ2-1, with D possibly being TRBD1 (6 bases). There are 17 residues in the CDR3. The germline CDR1 and CDR2 sequences are SGHVS and FQNEAQ. Trimming took 0 bases from V and 0 from J, leaving 12 bases between them. The variable domain in full, with the rest retrieved from reference TRBV7-8 and TRBJ2-1, is GAGVSQSPRYKVAKRGQDVALRCDPISGHVSLFWYQQALGQGPEFLTYFQNEAQLDKSGLPSDRFFAERPEGSVSTLKIQRTQQEDSAVYLCASSLALRDTSYNEQFFGPGTRLTVL.

The V gene is TRBV5-8, the J gene TRBJ1-2, with D perhaps matching TRBD1 (6 bases). Germline loops: CDR1 SGHTS, CDR2 YDEGEE. Trimming removed 2 bases from V and 2 bases from J, with 10 bases in between. CDR3 size: 14 residues. The CDR3 protein is CASSLPGVNYGYTF. The CDR3 DNA is TGTGCCAGCAGCTTACCAGGGGTGAACTATGGCTACACCTTC.

The chain links TRBV5-5 to TRBJ2-3; 14 positions agree with TRBD2. The trim removed 4 bases at V and 2 bases at J, leaving 9 bases unmatched. This CDR3 contains 18 residues. Germline CDR1 SGHKS, CDR2 YYEKEE (reference sequence). The CDR3 bases are TGTGCCAGCAGCAAAACCCAGACTAGCGGGAGGGTCACAGATACGCAGTATTTT. Protein sequence: CASSKTQTSGRVTDTQYF.

The rearrangement joins TRBV5-4 to TRBJ2-2; tentatively, D is TRBD2 (6 bases). V lost 2 bases and J 3 bases, leaving 17 bases between the germline ends. This CDR3 is 17 amino acids long. Germline V gives CDR1 SGHNT, CDR2 YYREEE (reference sequence). In DNA form, the CDR3 reads TGTGCCAGCAGCTTAATTGGACTATATTCGTACACCGGGGAGCTGTTTTTT. It yields the protein CASSLIGLYSYTGELFF.

V gene TRBV2 combines with J gene TRBJ2-7; TRBD2 is a possible D gene (6 bases). Trimming removed 3 bases at V and 0 bases at J, with 9 bases between. This CDR3 has 14 residues. Germline CDR1 SNHLY, CDR2 FYNNEI. Here the CDR3 reads CASSDRTNSYEQYF. The CDR3 DNA reads as TGTGCCAGCAGTGATAGGACTAACTCCTACGAGCAGTACTTC.

This clone was seen only once. The V and J genes are TRBV29-1 and TRBJ1-5; 8 bases map to TRBD1. V lost 6 bases to trimming and J lost 2 bases; unmatched junction nucleotides: 12. The CDR3 sequence is 16 residues long. Germline-derived CDR1 and CDR2 are SQVTM and ANQGSEA. CDR3 region: CSVPDREGLGNQPQHF. The DNA for the CDR3 is TGCAGCGTCCCGGACAGGGAAGGTCTCGGCAATCAGCCCCAGCATTTT.

The gene calls are TRBV4-1 and TRBJ2-2, with 10 nucleotides matching TRBD1. The length of the CDR3 is 17 residues. Germline assignment: CDR1 MGHRA and CDR2 YSYEKL. Germline trimming cut 2 bases from V and 5 bases from J; bases unmatched to any gene: 8. CDR3 DNA: TGCGCCAGCAGCCAACCCGACAGGGGGCAAGGGACCGGGGAGCTGTTTTTT. Its protein product is CASSQPDRGQGTGELFF.

The chain couples TRBV9 to TRBJ1-4; D is possibly TRBD1 (5 bases). Deletions cut 4 bases from V and 8 bases from J, with 15 bases between. Per germline, CDR1 SGDLS and CDR2 YYNGEE. CDR3 length equals 14 residues. This CDR3 is CASSSQNQGEKLFF. Written as DNA, the CDR3 is TGTGCCAGCAGCTCACAAAACCAGGGAGAAAAACTGTTTTTT.